The following is a T cell receptor (beta chain) sequence with its context. What it binds is unknown. V lost 5 bases and J lost 8, with 9 bases in between. The CDR3 runs to 11 residues. The germline V gene encodes CDR1 DFQATT and CDR2 SNEGSKA (reference sequence). The record originates from a study of CD8+ T cells in alopecia areata. Study-wide background: Twice daily, treated patients received 5 to 10 mg of oral tofacitinib. Study findings and constraints: When scalp samples are sequenced, resident alphabeta T cells of normal skin are also captured. Tofacitinib significantly brought down scalp clonality and expanded CD8+ clones among top 100.

The sample's treatment: oral pan-JAK inhibitor, 5-10 mg twice daily. Lesional scalp tissue (obtained by punch biopsy) and peripheral blood were collected from alopecia areata patients. cDNA reverse transcribed from extracted RNA served as the sequencing template. Sequenced by immunoSEQ multiplex PCR; TCRdb stores in-frame clones only, minus some. The sample includes approximately 140,000 clones, about 88% of them seen just once. The TCR was taken from a human donor with alopecia areata. V and J are TRBV20-1 and TRBJ2-2, with D unclear. Specimen: CD8+ T cells sorted from blood, collected at week 4, from a patient treated with tofacitinib. CDR3 in amino acids: CSAPALGELFF. The CDR3 DNA follows: TGCAGTGCTCCAGCCTTGGGGGAGCTGTTTTTT.